The rows below give T cell receptor beta chains drawn from one sample of a study of beta chain features in type 1 diabetes. The data were produced by immunoSEQ multiplex PCR, yet TCRdb's version contains in-frame clones alone and is incomplete. The sample has just over 450,000 clones, about 29% seen once. The sample taken for sequencing was naive CD4+ T cells from blood. These receptors all come from a man aged 18 to 30 in good health. The CDR3 runs from the conserved cysteine through the conserved F or W. A D gene is named only where the DNA matches it firmly. Some rows have no size entry. The others give once, few or many, or a class for an expanded clone.

clone_size j_call d_call v_call cdr3_aa cdr3_nt
few TRBJ2-5 TRBD1 TRBV30 CAWSADRGQETQYF TGTGCCTGGAGTGCTGACAGGGGGCAAGAGACCCAGTACTTC
NA TRBJ2-1 TRBD2 TRBV4-1 CASSQYLPGAAGSEQFF TGCGCCAGCAGCCAGTATTTACCTGGCGCAGCGGGAAGTGAGCAGTTCTTC
NA TRBJ2-6 TRBD1 TRBV7-9 CASSPRTGVVSGANVLTF TGTGCCAGCAGCCCCAGGACAGGGGTAGTCTCTGGGGCCAACGTCCTGACTTTC
few TRBJ2-5 NA TRBV27 CASSPRGYETQYF TGTGCCAGCAGTCCCAGGGGATACGAGACCCAGTACTTC
NA TRBJ2-6 NA TRBV7-9 CASSFPDSGANVLTF TGTGCCAGCAGCTTTCCAGATTCTGGGGCCAACGTCCTGACTTTC
NA TRBJ2-1 TRBD2 TRBV9 CASSVDSGTYNEQFF TGTGCCAGCAGCGTAGATAGCGGGACCTACAATGAGCAGTTCTTC
few TRBJ2-7 TRBD1 TRBV7-9 CASSRQGGLTYEQYF TGTGCCAGCAGCCGACAGGGTGGGCTTACCTACGAGCAGTACTTC
NA TRBJ2-5 NA TRBV19 CASRTAQETQYF TGTGCCAGTCGGACAGCACAAGAGACCCAGTACTTC
few TRBJ2-5 TRBD2 TRBV5-1 CASSLGTSGRTQETQYF TGCGCCAGCAGCCTCGGGACTAGCGGGAGAACCCAAGAGACCCAGTACTTC
few TRBJ2-1 TRBD2 TRBV7-2 CASSLDTSGMNEQFF TGTGCCAGCAGCTTAGATACTAGCGGGATGAATGAGCAGTTCTTC
NA TRBJ2-7 NA TRBV2 CASSEAGYEQYF TGTGCCAGCAGTGAAGCGGGCTACGAGCAGTACTTC
NA TRBJ1-2 NA TRBV30 CAWSTRDYGYTF TGTGCCTGGAGTACCAGGGATTATGGCTACACCTTC
NA TRBJ1-5 NA TRBV10-3 CAISETAHQPQHF TGTGCCATCAGTGAGACAGCTCATCAGCCCCAGCATTTT
NA TRBJ2-1 NA TRBV4-3 CASSQVTPGPNEQFF TGCGCCAGCAGCCAAGTCACTCCGGGGCCCAATGAGCAGTTCTTC
few TRBJ2-7 TRBD1 TRBV7-2 CASSSTSGTGGYEQYF TGTGCCAGCAGCTCCACGTCCGGGACAGGGGGCTACGAGCAGTACTTC
NA TRBJ2-7 NA TRBV27 CASSFRTDSYEQYF TGTGCCAGCAGTTTTCGGACGGACTCCTACGAGCAGTACTTC
few TRBJ1-1 NA TRBV7-3 CASSLSAGYNTEAFF TGTGCCAGCAGCTTAAGTGCTGGGTACAACACTGAAGCTTTCTTT
few TRBJ2-1 NA TRBV4-1 CASSQVPSGVRLTSSYNEQFF TGCGCCAGCAGCCAAGTCCCGTCCGGGGTTAGACTAACCAGCTCCTACAATGAGCAGTTCTTC
NA TRBJ2-2 NA TRBV28 CASSTVGQNTGELFF TGTGCCAGCAGTACCGTGGGACAGAACACCGGGGAGCTGTTTTTT
few TRBJ1-5 NA TRBV27 CASSLVGGYGQPQHF TGTGCCAGCAGTTTAGTTGGGGGCTATGGTCAGCCCCAGCATTTT
NA TRBJ1-4 TRBD1 TRBV4-3 CASSQETGVGEKLFF TGCGCCAGCAGCCAGGAGACAGGGGTCGGCGAAAAACTGTTTTTT
few TRBJ2-5 TRBD2 TRBV7-3 CASSPHGLAGVGETQYF TGTGCCAGCAGCCCCCACGGACTAGCGGGAGTGGGGGAGACCCAGTACTTC
NA TRBJ2-7 TRBD2 TRBV10-3 CAILAGGEGPYEQYF TGTGCCATTCTAGCGGGAGGGGAGGGCCCCTACGAGCAGTACTTC
few TRBJ1-5 NA TRBV29-1 CSVQVLSNQPQHF TGCAGCGTCCAAGTTCTTAGCAATCAGCCCCAGCATTTT
NA TRBJ2-3 NA TRBV30 CAWSILAASTDTQYF TGTGCCTGGAGTATTCTCGCGGCTAGCACAGATACGCAGTATTTT
few TRBJ1-5 NA TRBV19 CASSILIGDQPQHF TGTGCCAGTAGTATCTTAATCGGGGATCAGCCCCAGCATTTT
few TRBJ2-3 TRBD1 TRBV6-5 CATAVDRGTDTQYF TGTGCCACCGCCGTGGACAGGGGCACAGATACGCAGTATTTT
NA TRBJ2-4 NA TRBV4-2 CASRLDAGAKNIQYF TGTGCCAGCAGGTTAGACGCGGGAGCCAAAAACATTCAGTACTTC
NA TRBJ2-1 NA TRBV20-1 CSAPLVNEQFF TGCAGTGCCCCCCTAGTAAATGAGCAGTTCTTC
few TRBJ2-5 NA TRBV14 CASSQNRKETQYF TGTGCCAGCAGCCAAAATCGGAAAGAGACCCAGTACTTC
few TRBJ2-7 NA TRBV29-1 CSVAGSYEQYF TGCAGCGTTGCAGGTAGCTACGAGCAGTACTTC
once TRBJ1-1 NA TRBV30 CAWRLPGENTEAFF TGTGCCTGGAGACTCCCAGGGGAGAACACTGAAGCTTTCTTT
few TRBJ2-7 NA TRBV4-1 CASSQDRAVSSYEQYF TGCGCCAGCAGCCAAGATAGGGCCGTAAGCTCCTACGAGCAGTACTTC
few TRBJ2-1 NA TRBV7-9 CASREGAYNEQFF TGTGCCAGCAGAGAGGGCGCCTACAATGAGCAGTTCTTC
few TRBJ2-1 TRBD1 TRBV7-2 CASSLTGGSYNEQFF TGTGCCAGCAGCTTGACAGGGGGCTCCTACAATGAGCAGTTCTTC
NA TRBJ2-7 NA TRBV7-2 CASSFGLSYEQYF TGTGCCAGCAGCTTTGGACTGTCCTACGAGCAGTACTTC
NA TRBJ2-1 TRBD2 TRBV7-2 CASSLTGLAGALFF TGTGCCAGCAGCCTTACCGGACTAGCGGGAGCCCTGTTCTTC
NA TRBJ2-3 NA TRBV5-1 CASSSAAKDTQYF TGCGCCAGCAGCTCCGCGGCGAAAGATACGCAGTATTTT